Shown below are 12 T cell receptor beta chains from a single sample sequenced in a study of shared clonotypes between healthy human individuals. Naive CD8 populations comprised CD45RO-negative cells positively selected for CCR7, excluding terminally differentiated effector memory CD45RA+ cells. Only in-frame clones appear in the TCRdb table, and some are missing; sequencing was by immunoSEQ multiplex PCR. The table records around 2,100,000 clones, about 95% of them present only once. The sequenced material came from naive CD8+ T cells sorted from blood. The source is a young man in good health.

The chain uses TRBV27 and TRBJ2-1, with D possibly matching TRBD2 (6 bases). Trimming stripped 5 bases from V and 6 bases from J, with 14 bases between. CDR1 is MNHEY and CDR2 is SMNVEV in the germline V gene (reference sequence). There are 14 residues in the CDR3. Here the CDR3 DNA reads TGTGCCAGCAGTCCAAGACCCGGGGGCAATGAGCAGTTCTTC. Translation gives CASSPRPGGNEQFF.

In regard to this clone: The sample has other DNA sequences that encode this CDR3 too. The chain recombines TRBV6-5 with TRBJ2-7; TRBD2 aligns across 8 bases. The CDR3 runs to 13 residues. Germline loops: CDR1 MNHEY, CDR2 SVGAGI. Trimming took 4 bases from V and 3 from J; bases not matched to a gene: 2. The CDR3 loop reads CASSSTSGYEQYF. Written as DNA, the CDR3 is TGTGCCAGCAGTTCCACTAGCGGCTACGAGCAGTACTTC.

The chain couples TRBV6-5 to TRBJ2-5; D might be TRBD1 (6 bases). The DNA end lines up better with TRBJ2-7; the J call may be wrong. The CDR3 is made up of 12 amino acids. Germline CDR1 and CDR2: MNHEY and SVGAGI. CDR3 nucleotide sequence: TGTGCCAGCAGCACAGGGTCCTACGAGCAGTACTTC. This gives the protein CASSTGSYEQYF.

The chain has TRBV7-9 and TRBJ2-7; D may match TRBD1 or TRBD2 (5 bases each). V lost 5 bases to trimming and J lost 4 bases, with 15 bases between them. In germline, CDR1 is SEHNR, CDR2 FQNEAQ (reference sequence). This CDR3 has 14 amino acids. This CDR3 is CASSLRDGGYEQYF. The CDR3 bases are TGTGCCAGCAGCCTCCGGGACGGCGGATACGAGCAGTACTTC. The whole variable domain, remainder taken from reference TRBV7-9 and TRBJ2-7, is DTGVSQNPRHKITKRGQNVTFRCDPISEHNRLYWYRQTLGQGPEFLTYFQNEAQLEKSRLLSDRFSAERPKGSFSTLEIQRTEQGDSAMYLCASSLRDGGYEQYFGPGTRLTVT.

The V and J genes are TRBV27 and TRBJ2-7, with 8 bases identical to TRBD1. The CDR3 consists of 16 residues. Losses at the gene ends were 5 bases for V and 0 bases for J; bases not matched to a gene: 9. CDR1 is MNHEY and CDR2 is SMNVEV in the germline V gene (reference sequence). For the CDR3, the DNA is TGTGCCAGCAGTCCTTCCAGGGGGCCCAACTCCTACGAGCAGTACTTC. Amino acids: CASSPSRGPNSYEQYF.

The V and J genes are TRBV27 and TRBJ1-2; D possibly corresponds to TRBD1 (5 bases). V lost 8 bases and J lost 4, with 17 bases in between. The length of the CDR3 is 14 residues. Germline V lookup: CDR1 MNHEY, CDR2 SMNVEV (reference sequence). Written as DNA, the CDR3 is TGTGCCAGCGCCGACCCGGGACGGTTCTATGGCTACACCTTC. Translated, it gives CASADPGRFYGYTF.

The rearrangement uses TRBV28 and TRBJ2-5; no clear D. Trimming stripped 4 bases from V and 5 bases from J, with 8 bases between. The CDR3 runs 12 residues. Germline loops: CDR1 MDHEN, CDR2 SYDVKM. The CDR3 is CASSSALETQYF. The CDR3, as DNA: TGTGCCAGCAGTTCGGCGCTGGAGACCCAGTACTTC.

This chain links TRBV5-6 with TRBJ2-2, with D unresolved. V shed 0 bases and J shed 4 bases, with 1 base lying between them. Per germline, CDR1 SGHDT and CDR2 YYEEEE. The CDR3 runs to 12 residues. CDR3 loop: CASSLATGELFF. For the CDR3, the DNA is TGTGCCAGCAGCTTGGCCACCGGGGAGCTGTTTTTT.

The chain's CDR3 is CASSSGVSSGNTIYF. The CDR3 nucleotides read TGTGCCAGCAGCTCCGGGGTGAGCTCTGGAAACACCATATATTTT. The chain combines TRBV7-8 with TRBJ1-3; D remains unclear. This CDR3 is 15 amino acids long. V lost 4 bases and J lost 0, with 10 bases in between. The germline gives CDR1 SGHVS, CDR2 FQNEAQ.

The chain employs TRBV11-2 and TRBJ2-7; 14 bases are shared with TRBD2. Losses at the gene ends were 2 bases for V and 7 bases for J; bases not matched to a gene: 10. The V gene's germline CDR1 is SGHAT and CDR2 FQNNGV. This CDR3 region has 17 residues. The DNA for the CDR3 is TGTGCCAGCAGCTTAAAGGGTATAGGACTAGCGGGGGGAGAGCAGTACTTC. Protein: CASSLKGIGLAGGEQYF.

V is TRBV11-2 and J is TRBJ1-1; D is unresolved. V was trimmed by 1 base and J by 0 bases, leaving 12 bases between them. CDR3 length: 16 residues. Germline V gene data show CDR1 as SGHAT and CDR2 as FQNNGV. The CDR3 sequence: CASSLAVGIMNTEAFF. The CDR3 nucleotides read TGTGCCAGCAGCTTAGCGGTCGGGATAATGAACACTGAAGCTTTCTTT. Using reference TRBV11-2 and TRBJ1-1 for the parts outside the CDR3, the full variable domain is EAGVAQSPRYKIIEKRQSVAFWCNPISGHATLYWYQQILGQGPKLLIQFQNNGVVDDSQLPKDRFSAERLKGVDSTLKIQPAKLEDSAVYLCASSLAVGIMNTEAFFGQGTRLTVV.

The chain couples TRBV2 to TRBJ2-3; no clear D gene. Germline lookup yields CDR1 SNHLY and CDR2 FYNNEI. The CDR3 has 15 residues. Trimming cost V 0 bases and J 4 bases, with 11 bases left between them. The CDR3 spells CASSEAPLEADTQYF. CDR3 in DNA: TGTGCCAGCAGTGAAGCGCCGTTGGAAGCAGATACGCAGTATTTT.